These 22 T cell receptor beta chains were sequenced from one sample in a study of blood T cell repertoires in COVID-19. Method: immunoSEQ multiplex PCR; TCRdb's copy keeps in-frame clones and lacks some. Seen here are roughly 100,000 clones, 87% observed once, and the top ten hold under 4%. Sequenced: peripheral blood. Receptors were obtained from a man over 45 in a cohort sampled during active COVID-19.

This chain uses TRBV7-2 with TRBJ1-4; no reliable D call. The germline V gene encodes CDR1 SGHTA and CDR2 FQGNSA. This CDR3 comprises 16 residues. V dropped 6 bases and J dropped 4 bases, with 18 bases sitting between them. Here the CDR3 DNA reads TGTGCCAGCAGTTTCATACGGGGAACGCTTAATGAAAAACTGTTTTTT. Translating it yields CASSFIRGTLNEKLFF. Drawing the rest from reference TRBV7-2 and TRBJ1-4, the complete variable domain is GAGVSQSPSNKVTEKGKDVELRCDPISGHTALYWYRQSLGQGLEFLIYFQGNSAPDKSGLPSDRFSAERTGGSVSTLTIQRTQQEDSAVYLCASSFIRGTLNEKLFFGSGTQLSVL.

The chain recombines TRBV7-3 with TRBJ1-1, with unresolved D. CDR1 is SGHTA, CDR2 FQGTGA, per germline. Deletions cut 8 bases from V and 3 bases from J, with 13 bases between. The CDR3 sequence is 13 residues long. CDR3 sequence reads: CASADTSDTEAFF. CDR3 in DNA: TGTGCCAGCGCCGACACATCGGACACTGAAGCTTTCTTT.

V usage is TRBV6-5 and J usage is TRBJ1-4, with D possibly matching TRBD1 (6 bases). Germline V gives CDR1 MNHEY, CDR2 SVGAGI. Trimming took off 6 bases at V and 8 bases at J, with 19 bases between the two ends. This CDR3 region has 15 residues. The CDR3 spells CASSHKVGGLEKLFF. CDR3 coding DNA: TGTGCCAGCAGCCACAAGGTCGGGGGGCTCGAAAAACTGTTTTTT.

J is TRBJ2-7 and V is TRBV11-3, with TRBD2 matching over 10 bases. The CDR3 runs 14 residues. CDR1 SGHNT and CDR2 YENEEA come from the germline V gene. J lost 5 bases, V lost 10 bases, and 11 bases had no gene match. The CDR3 DNA reads as TGTGCCACTGCCCTAGCGGGGGTACTGAACGAGCAGTACTTC. It specifies CATALAGVLNEQYF. Full variable domain (outside the CDR3, taken from reference TRBV11-3 and TRBJ2-7): EAGVVQSPRYKIIEKKQPVAFWCNPISGHNTLYWYLQNLGQGPELLIRYENEEAVDDSQLPKDRFSAERLKGVDSTLKIQPAELGDSAVYLCATALAGVLNEQYFGPGTRLTVT.

By proportion, this clone is medium-sized. The chain employs TRBV5-4 and TRBJ2-5, with 8 positions matching TRBD1. V gave up 3 bases and J gave up 2 bases; unmatched junction bases: 9. Germline V gene lookup returns CDR1 SGHNT and CDR2 YYREEE (reference sequence). The CDR3 is 16 residues long. This CDR3 reads CASSSPGQGWQETQYF. Here the CDR3 DNA reads TGTGCCAGCAGCTCGCCCGGACAGGGTTGGCAAGAGACCCAGTACTTC.

The chain is built from TRBV2 and TRBJ2-5; 9 nucleotides agree with TRBD1. Germline lookup yields CDR1 SNHLY and CDR2 FYNNEI. With 5 bases clipped from V and 3 bases from J, the junction kept 4 bases outside the gene matches. The CDR3 length is 14 residues. The CDR3 coding sequence is TGTGCCAGCAGTTGGGACAGGGAGGAAGAGACCCAGTACTTC. Residues: CASSWDREEETQYF.

This clone was seen only a few times. CDR3 sequence: CASSDRGMNTEAFF. The CDR3 coding sequence is TGTGCCAGCAGTGACAGGGGCATGAACACTGAAGCTTTCTTT. The rearrangement uses TRBV6-1 and TRBJ1-1; D might be TRBD1 (6 bases). The length of the CDR3 is 14 residues. CDR1 and CDR2 from the germline V gene are MNHNS and SASEGT. Trimming left V 3 bases short and J 0 bases short, with 8 bases between.

This clone was seen more than once but under ten times. V usage is TRBV7-9 and J usage is TRBJ2-1; TRBD1 matches at 7 bases. Unmatched junction bases numbered 10, after V lost 4 bases and J lost 4 bases. Germline CDR1 SEHNR, CDR2 FQNEAQ (reference sequence). This CDR3 has 16 residues. CDR3 in amino acids: CASSSFDRVAYNEQFF. In DNA, the CDR3 is TGTGCCAGCAGCTCATTCGACAGGGTGGCTTACAATGAGCAGTTCTTC.

In this sample, this clone turned up once. The chain joins TRBV6-5 to TRBJ2-3; a weak D match, TRBD2 (6 bases). With 6 bases removed from V and 1 base from J, the gap between germline ends came to 8 bases. Germline values: CDR1 MNHEY, CDR2 SVGAGI. CDR3 size: 13 residues. The CDR3 nucleotides read TGTGCCAGCAGGAAGCGGGGCACAGATACGCAGTATTTT. It translates to CASRKRGTDTQYF.

This clone was recorded a few times. V is TRBV7-8 and J is TRBJ2-5; 8 bases map to TRBD2. The CDR3 is 16 amino acids. V gave up 0 bases and J gave up 5 bases; unmatched junction bases: 8. Looked up from germline, CDR1 is SGHVS and CDR2 is FQNEAQ. CDR3 DNA: TGTGCCAGCAGCTTAGCGACGGGGGGGCCGGGGGAGACCCAGTACTTC. Translating it yields CASSLATGGPGETQYF.

The table lists this clone with a count of one. The chain has TRBV4-2 and TRBJ1-2, with 7 bases matching TRBD1. The CDR3 extends over 17 amino acids. V lost 0 bases, J lost 6 bases, and 13 bases stayed unmatched. Per germline, CDR1 LGHNA and CDR2 YNFKEQ. The CDR3 loop reads CASSQETRQGKGNGYTF. The DNA for the CDR3 is TGTGCCAGCAGCCAAGAGACTCGACAGGGTAAGGGAAATGGCTACACCTTC.

The rearrangement links TRBV27 to TRBJ2-5; no clear D gene. From germline, CDR1 is MNHEY and CDR2 SMNVEV (reference sequence). The CDR3 has 11 residues. Trimming cost V 5 bases and J 7 bases, with 8 bases left between them. The CDR3 DNA is TGTGCCAGCAGTCTAAGTGGGACCCAGTACTTC. Encoded protein: CASSLSGTQYF.

The chain is built from TRBV14 and TRBJ1-6; 7 nucleotides match TRBD1. The germline V gene encodes CDR1 SGHDN and CDR2 FVKESK. The CDR3 length is 17 residues. V shed 6 bases and J 6 bases; nucleotides not matched to a gene: 14. The CDR3 region has the DNA TGTGCCAGCAGAGGGACAGATGGGAATCTTGGTAATTCACCCCTCCACTTT. This translates into CASRGTDGNLGNSPLHF.

The V and J genes are TRBV5-6 and TRBJ1-2, with TRBD1 matching 7 bases. The CDR3 covers 15 residues. V was clipped by 2 bases and J by 0 bases; unmatched bases: 4. From germline, CDR1 is SGHDT and CDR2 YYEEEE. CDR3 region: CASSFGTDPNYGYTF. In nucleotides, the CDR3 is TGTGCCAGCAGCTTCGGGACAGATCCTAACTATGGCTACACCTTC.

V is TRBV24-1 and J is TRBJ2-7; 8 bases fit TRBD1. Germline V gene data show CDR1 as KGHDR and CDR2 as SFDVKD. Unmatched junction bases numbered 8, after V lost 3 bases and J lost 5 bases. The CDR3 extends over 15 amino acids. The CDR3 here is CATSDGGQGAHEQYF. CDR3 coding DNA: TGTGCCACCAGTGATGGTGGGCAGGGGGCCCACGAGCAGTACTTC.

The J gene is TRBJ1-1, the V gene TRBV9, with D perhaps matching TRBD1 (6 bases). Germline CDR1 is SGDLS and CDR2 is YYNGEE. Trimming pared 1 base from V and 5 bases from J, leaving 15 bases between. This CDR3 has 15 residues. Here the CDR3 DNA reads TGTGCCAGCAGCGTAACACAGGGAGCGTGGACTGAAGCTTTCTTT. The encoded protein is CASSVTQGAWTEAFF. The variable domain in full, with the rest retrieved from reference TRBV9 and TRBJ1-1, is DSGVTQTPKHLITATGQRVTLRCSPRSGDLSVYWYQQSLDQGLQFLIQYYNGEERAKGNILERFSAQQFPDLHSELNLSSLELGDSALYFCASSVTQGAWTEAFFGQGTRLTVV.

The chain is built from TRBV29-1 and TRBJ1-1, with D unclear. The CDR3 runs 13 residues. Trimming stripped 4 bases from V and 0 bases from J, with 9 bases between. Per the germline V gene, CDR1 is SQVTM and CDR2 is ANQGSEA. CDR3: CSVATQLNTEAFF. CDR3 in DNA: TGCAGCGTTGCGACACAGTTGAACACTGAAGCTTTCTTT.

V and J are TRBV27 and TRBJ1-5, with D uncertain. This CDR3 has 13 amino acids. Germline CDR1 reads MNHEY; CDR2 reads SMNVEV (reference sequence). The V gene lost 6 bases and the J gene lost 3 bases, with 9 bases spanning the gap. The CDR3 spells CASSLTFNQPQHF. DNA for the CDR3: TGTGCCAGCAGCCTTACATTCAATCAGCCCCAGCATTTT.

The chain links TRBV7-2 to TRBJ2-5, with TRBD2 as a possible D gene (6 bases). CDR1 and CDR2 (germline): SGHTA, FQGNSA. Trimming took off 6 bases at V and 1 base at J, with 15 bases between the two ends. This CDR3 spans 15 amino acids. The DNA of the CDR3 is TGTGCCAGCAGTTCCCGCCTAGCGCTCCAAGAGACCCAGTACTTC. Its translation is CASSSRLALQETQYF.

The chain has TRBV5-5 and TRBJ1-2, with unresolved D. The germline V gene has CDR1 SGHKS and CDR2 YYEKEE (reference sequence). CDR3 size: 16 residues. V dropped 0 bases and J dropped 3 bases, with 15 bases sitting between them. CDR3 sequence: CASSLAFGQRDYGYTF. In nucleotides, the CDR3 is TGTGCCAGCAGCTTGGCTTTCGGGCAGAGGGACTATGGCTACACCTTC.

This clone has a handful of counts. The rearrangement links TRBV11-3 to TRBJ1-6; 9 bases map to TRBD1. The ends lost 5 bases at V and 7 bases at J; junction bases unmatched: 9. CDR3 length: 16 amino acids. The germline V gene encodes CDR1 SGHNT and CDR2 YENEEA. The CDR3 here is CASSPRTGDGNSPLHF. In DNA form, the CDR3 reads TGTGCCAGCAGCCCACGGACAGGGGACGGGAATTCACCCCTCCACTTT.

The chain employs TRBV15 and TRBJ2-3, with 9 positions matching TRBD2. The CDR3 is 15 residues long. CDR1 is LNHNV, CDR2 YYDKDF, per germline (reference sequence). V gave up 3 bases and J gave up 4 bases; unmatched junction bases: 5. The CDR3 bases are TGTGCCACCAGCAGGATAGCGGGGGACGCAGATACGCAGTATTTT. Its translation: CATSRIAGDADTQYF.